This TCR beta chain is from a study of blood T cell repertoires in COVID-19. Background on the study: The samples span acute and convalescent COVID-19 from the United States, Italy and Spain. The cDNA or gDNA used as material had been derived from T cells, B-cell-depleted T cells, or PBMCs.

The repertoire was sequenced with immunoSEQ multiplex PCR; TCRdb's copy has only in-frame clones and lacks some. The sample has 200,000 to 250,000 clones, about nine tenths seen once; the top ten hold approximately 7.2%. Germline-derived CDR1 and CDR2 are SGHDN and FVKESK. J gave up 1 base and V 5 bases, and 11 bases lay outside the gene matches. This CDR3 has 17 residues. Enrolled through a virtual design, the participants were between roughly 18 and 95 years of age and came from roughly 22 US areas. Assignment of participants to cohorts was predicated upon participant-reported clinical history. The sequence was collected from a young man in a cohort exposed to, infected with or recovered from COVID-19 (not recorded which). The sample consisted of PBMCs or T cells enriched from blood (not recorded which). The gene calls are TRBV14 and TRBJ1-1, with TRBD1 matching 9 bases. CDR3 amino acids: CASSIIDRGGSNTEAFF. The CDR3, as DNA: TGTGCCAGCAGCATAATCGACAGGGGGGGATCGAACACTGAAGCTTTCTTT.